The 5 T cell receptor beta chains below all came from one sample that was sequenced in a study of shared clonotypes between healthy human individuals. Sequencing used immunoSEQ multiplex PCR; TCRdb keeps in-frame clones, though not all of them. The sample lists 1.6 million or so clones; around 95% were seen once. Sequenced material: naive CD4+ T cells sorted from blood. Sample subset: CD45RA+ positively selected. These receptor sequences come from a man aged 30 to 39 in good health.

The chain employs TRBV19 and TRBJ1-1; D possibly corresponds to TRBD1 (6 bases). The germline V gene encodes CDR1 LNHDA and CDR2 SQIVND (reference sequence). Trimming removed 3 bases from V and 7 bases from J, with 18 bases in between. This CDR3 comprises 15 residues. DNA for the CDR3: TGTGCCAGTAGTATGGGACACCTCCTTAAAGGTGAAGCTTTCTTT. Translated, it gives CASSMGHLLKGEAFF.

CDR3 sequence (DNA): TGTGCCAGCGCGGACACGGGGGGCAATCAGCCCCAGCATTTT. This sequence encodes CASADTGGNQPQHF. The chain has TRBV25-1 and TRBJ1-5, with D maybe TRBD1 (5 bases). The V end was cut by 8 bases, the J end by 2 bases, with 13 bases between. The germline gives CDR1 MGHDK, CDR2 SYGVNS. The CDR3 contains 14 residues.

The rearrangement joins TRBV19 to TRBJ2-1; 10 bases are a match to TRBD2. V was clipped by 5 bases and J by 5 bases; unmatched bases: 9. The CDR3 is made up of 16 amino acids. In germline, CDR1 is LNHDA, CDR2 SQIVND (reference sequence). The chain's CDR3 is CASSAYSGRLDNEQFF. The CDR3 nucleotides are TGTGCCAGTAGTGCCTATAGCGGGAGGTTAGACAATGAGCAGTTCTTC.

The chain recombines TRBV27 with TRBJ2-1; D remains unclear. CDR1 MNHEY and CDR2 SMNVEV come from the germline V gene (reference sequence). Trimming left V 4 bases short and J 4 bases short, with 8 bases between. This CDR3 is 13 amino acids long. DNA of the CDR3: TGTGCCAGCAGTTCTCAACAGTACAATGAGCAGTTCTTC. It yields the protein CASSSQQYNEQFF.

The rearrangement links TRBV29-1 to TRBJ1-1; D perhaps matches TRBD1 (6 bases). V was clipped by 6 bases and J by 3 bases, with 17 bases between them. CDR3 length: 14 amino acids. Germline V gene lookup returns CDR1 SQVTM and CDR2 ANQGSEA. The CDR3 DNA reads as TGCAGCGTGGATATGGTAGGGGGGCACACTGAAGCTTTCTTT. It specifies CSVDMVGGHTEAFF.